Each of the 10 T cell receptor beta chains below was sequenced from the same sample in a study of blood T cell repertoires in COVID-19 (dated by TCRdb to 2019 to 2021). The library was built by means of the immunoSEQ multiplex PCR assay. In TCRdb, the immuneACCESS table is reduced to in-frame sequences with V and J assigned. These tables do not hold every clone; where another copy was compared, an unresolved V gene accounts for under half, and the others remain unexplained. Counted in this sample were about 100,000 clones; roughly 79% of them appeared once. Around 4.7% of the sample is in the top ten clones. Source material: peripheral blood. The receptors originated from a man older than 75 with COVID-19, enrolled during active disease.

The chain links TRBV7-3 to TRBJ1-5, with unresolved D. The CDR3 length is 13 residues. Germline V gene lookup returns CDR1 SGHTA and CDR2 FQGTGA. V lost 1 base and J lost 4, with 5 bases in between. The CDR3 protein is CASSLKPNQPQHF. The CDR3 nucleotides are TGTGCCAGCAGCTTAAAGCCGAATCAGCCCCAGCATTTT.

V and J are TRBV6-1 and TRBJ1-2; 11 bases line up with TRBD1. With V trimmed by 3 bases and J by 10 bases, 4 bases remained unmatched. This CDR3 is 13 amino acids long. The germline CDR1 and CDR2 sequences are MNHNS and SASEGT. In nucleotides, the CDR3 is TGTGCCAGCAGTGACCGGGACAGGGGGGTCTACACCTTC. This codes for CASSDRDRGVYTF.

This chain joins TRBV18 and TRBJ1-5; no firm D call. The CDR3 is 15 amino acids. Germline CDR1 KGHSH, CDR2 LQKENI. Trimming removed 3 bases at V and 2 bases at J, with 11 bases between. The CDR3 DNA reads TGTGCCAGCTCACCCAGACAAGCCCGCAATCAGCCCCAGCATTTT. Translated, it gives CASSPRQARNQPQHF.

CDR3 in amino acids: CASSRGIASYEQYF. As DNA, the CDR3 is TGTGCCAGCTCGCGAGGGATTGCCTCCTACGAGCAGTACTTC. The chain combines TRBV18 with TRBJ2-7; tentative D call: TRBD2 (5 bases). This CDR3 is built from 14 residues. Germline loops: CDR1 KGHSH, CDR2 LQKENI. Trimming took 6 bases from V and 0 from J, leaving 12 bases between them. Full variable domain (outside the CDR3, taken from reference TRBV18 and TRBJ2-7): NAGVMQNPRHLVRRRGQEARLRCSPMKGHSHVYWYRQLPEEGLKFMVYLQKENIIDESGMPKERFSAEFPKEGPSILRIQQVVRGDSAAYFCASSRGIASYEQYFGPGTRLTVT.

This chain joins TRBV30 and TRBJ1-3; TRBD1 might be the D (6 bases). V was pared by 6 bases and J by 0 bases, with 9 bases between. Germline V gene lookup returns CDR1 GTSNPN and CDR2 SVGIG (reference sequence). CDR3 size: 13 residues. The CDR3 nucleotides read TGTGCCTGCGTGACAGGCTCTGGAAACACCATATATTTT. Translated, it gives CACVTGSGNTIYF.

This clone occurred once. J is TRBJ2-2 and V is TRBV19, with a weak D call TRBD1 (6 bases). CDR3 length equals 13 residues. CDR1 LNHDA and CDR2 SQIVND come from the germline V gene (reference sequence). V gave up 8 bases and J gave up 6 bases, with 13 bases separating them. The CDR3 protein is CASCTGSAGELFF. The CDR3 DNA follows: TGTGCCAGTTGTACAGGGTCGGCCGGGGAGCTGTTTTTT.

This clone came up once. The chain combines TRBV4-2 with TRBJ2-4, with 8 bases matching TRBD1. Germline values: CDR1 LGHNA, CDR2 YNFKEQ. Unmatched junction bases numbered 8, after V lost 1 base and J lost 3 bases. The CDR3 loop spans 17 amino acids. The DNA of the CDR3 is TGTGCCAGCAGCCAAGCGACAGGGGCCTATGGCAAAAACATTCAGTACTTC. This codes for CASSQATGAYGKNIQYF.

The CDR3 coding sequence is TGTGCCAGCAGCTTAGGGGGGGGACAGGTCCTCAATCAGCCCCAGCATTTT. This sequence encodes CASSLGGGQVLNQPQHF. This chain uses TRBV7-8 with TRBJ1-5, with 8 bases matching TRBD1. The trim removed 1 base at V and 3 bases at J, leaving 8 bases unmatched. This CDR3 region has 17 residues. CDR1 is SGHVS and CDR2 is FQNEAQ in the germline V gene.

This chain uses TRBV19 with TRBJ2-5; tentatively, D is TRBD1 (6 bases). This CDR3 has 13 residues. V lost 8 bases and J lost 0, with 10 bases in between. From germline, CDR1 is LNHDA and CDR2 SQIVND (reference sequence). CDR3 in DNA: TGTGCCAGTTCGTGGGACAACCAAGAGACCCAGTACTTC. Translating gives CASSWDNQETQYF.

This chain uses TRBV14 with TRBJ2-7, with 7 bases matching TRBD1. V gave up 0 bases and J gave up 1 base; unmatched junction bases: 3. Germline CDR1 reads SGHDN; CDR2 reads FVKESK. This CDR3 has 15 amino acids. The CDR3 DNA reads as TGTGCCAGCAGCCAAGATAGGACAGGATCCTACGAGCAGTACTTC. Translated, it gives CASSQDRTGSYEQYF. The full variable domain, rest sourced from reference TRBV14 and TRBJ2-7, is EAGVTQFPSHSVIEKGQTVTLRCDPISGHDNLYWYRRVMGKEIKFLLHFVKESKQDESGMPNNRFLAERTGGTYSTLKVQPAELEDSGVYFCASSQDRTGSYEQYFGPGTRLTVT.